Listed below are T cell receptor beta chains from one sample, sequenced in a study of long-term antiretroviral therapy in people with HIV. TCRdb's table, derived via immunoSEQ multiplex PCR, lists solely in-frame clones and lacks some. The data show under 50,000 clones, with 80% to 90% seen just once and 3.9% held by the top ten. The sequences come from unsorted PBMCs, collected just before starting antiretroviral therapy. Receptors were obtained from a young woman with HIV. Both conserved end residues are part of each CDR3.

V	J	CDR3
TRBV19	TRBJ1-1	CASSTPGRHTEAFF
TRBV7-9	TRBJ2-2	CAITGSPGELFF
TRBV14	TRBJ2-1	CASSQGLTNEQFF
TRBV5-1	TRBJ2-1	CASSYGLDRDEQFF
TRBV5-8	TRBJ2-7	CASSLTAYEQYF
TRBV2	TRBJ2-7	CASSGINRDVGSHEQYF
TRBV4-3	TRBJ2-3	CASSQDFNPLGTASTDTQYF
TRBV7-9	TRBJ1-2	CASYAGAYQYGYTF
TRBV5-1	TRBJ1-4	CASGYGQGGEKLFF
TRBV10-3	TRBJ2-7	CAIREGLAGGTYEQYF
TRBV7-9	TRBJ2-7	CASSWGTGKNF
TRBV6-5	TRBJ2-7	CATGTGAGEQYF
TRBV9	TRBJ2-1	CASSAGGPEQFF
TRBV7-3	TRBJ2-1	CASSLNRGRDEQFF
TRBV7-8	TRBJ1-2	CASSLGTGGAAPYGYTF
TRBV9	TRBJ2-7	CASSPGLYSSYEQYF
TRBV5-3	TRBJ1-5	CARSLIREHQPQHF
TRBV15	TRBJ1-2	CATSTSDRVNYGYTF
TRBV5-1	TRBJ2-1	CASSLEGTGDNEQFF
TRBV11-2	TRBJ2-7	CASSKPQGSGRSYEQYF
TRBV19	TRBJ1-5	CASSIPRRTGNQPQHF
TRBV4-3	TRBJ2-6	CASSQSAGANVLTF
TRBV7-9	TRBJ2-1	CASSSSGTLYNEQFF
TRBV7-2	TRBJ1-2	CASSSGGVGILYGYTF
TRBV6-1	TRBJ2-7	CASSEVTGFYEQYF
TRBV28	TRBJ1-2	CASSGNRGLNYGYTF
TRBV2	TRBJ2-3	CASSGWGADDTQYF
TRBV14	TRBJ2-3	CASSQYTSTDTQYF
TRBV28	TRBJ2-1	CASRAGRAYNEQFF
TRBV28	TRBJ1-2	CASSFDREAYGYTF
TRBV10-3	TRBJ2-5	CAIRDRVEETQYF
TRBV28	TRBJ1-4	CASSRTGGREKLFF
TRBV9	TRBJ2-5	CASSVYESPQETQYF
TRBV19	TRBJ2-2	CASSASGSVPTGELFF
TRBV6-5	TRBJ2-7	CASSYLGSNGEQYF
TRBV19	TRBJ1-4	CASSRDEKLFF
TRBV5-6	TRBJ2-4	CASSLGSGLAGVSDIQYF
TRBV9	TRBJ2-2	CASSVDGLAGVRGGELFF
TRBV25-1	TRBJ2-5	CASRGSGRQETQYF